The rows below give T cell receptor beta chains drawn from one sample of a study of spatial heterogeneity in lung cancer. TCRdb reprocessed the 5' RACE reads with MiXCR, giving one entry per CDR3 protein. This sample has approximately 92,000 distinct CDR3 sequences, with roughly 12% found just once. The sequencing here drew on PBMCs, taken at surgery. All receptors come from a male donor with early-stage non-small cell lung cancer. CDR3s leave out the opening cysteine and the closing phenylalanine or tryptophan. Fields, in order: CDR3 protein, J gene, V gene.

cdr3_aa: SGEQNTEAF; j_call: TRBJ1-1; v_call: TRBV29-1
cdr3_aa: SANSGAQNTGELF; j_call: TRBJ2-2; v_call: TRBV20-1
cdr3_aa: ASSLSRGTYNEQF; j_call: TRBJ2-1; v_call: TRBV12-3/TRBV12-4
cdr3_aa: ASSFKGSGQIEAF; j_call: TRBJ1-1; v_call: TRBV7-2
cdr3_aa: ASSPPGQGWGWY; j_call: TRBJ2-7; v_call: TRBV28
cdr3_aa: ASSSQGGAGGYT; j_call: TRBJ1-2; v_call: TRBV7-8
cdr3_aa: ASSPAGTPKAQY; j_call: TRBJ2-5; v_call: TRBV6-6
cdr3_aa: ASSSQGFNTEAF; j_call: TRBJ1-1; v_call: TRBV7-2
cdr3_aa: ASSIRGETQY; j_call: TRBJ2-5; v_call: TRBV19
cdr3_aa: SAKAGNTIY; j_call: TRBJ1-3; v_call: TRBV20-1
cdr3_aa: ASSPWTGGNIQY; j_call: TRBJ2-4; v_call: TRBV7-8
cdr3_aa: ARSREATGELF; j_call: TRBJ2-2; v_call: TRBV21-1
cdr3_aa: ASSIEGAQGDTQY; j_call: TRBJ2-3; v_call: TRBV9
cdr3_aa: ASSLDTGTDSYEQY; j_call: TRBJ2-7; v_call: TRBV5-1
cdr3_aa: ASTTTGRTDTQY; j_call: TRBJ2-3; v_call: TRBV12-3/TRBV12-4
cdr3_aa: ASSQGSVREQF; j_call: TRBJ2-1; v_call: TRBV28
cdr3_aa: ASSPSRAGELF; j_call: TRBJ2-2; v_call: TRBV12-3/TRBV12-4
cdr3_aa: ASSLEQPSTDTQY; j_call: TRBJ2-3; v_call: TRBV5-1
cdr3_aa: SVVGPSRDEQF; j_call: TRBJ2-1; v_call: TRBV29-1
cdr3_aa: ATSDLGQGEDTQY; j_call: TRBJ2-3; v_call: TRBV24-1
cdr3_aa: ASSLPRTSDYNEQF; j_call: TRBJ2-1; v_call: TRBV7-9
cdr3_aa: ASRTLGTVGRRDTQY; j_call: TRBJ2-3; v_call: TRBV27
cdr3_aa: SALRSHEQY; j_call: TRBJ2-7; v_call: TRBV20-1
cdr3_aa: ASSLASLPGELF; j_call: TRBJ2-2; v_call: TRBV7-6
cdr3_aa: ATSDPTLDRKQF; j_call: TRBJ2-1; v_call: TRBV24-1
cdr3_aa: ASKMDRDEKLF; j_call: TRBJ1-4; v_call: TRBV6-2/TRBV6-3
cdr3_aa: SARDAGQGASYEQY; j_call: TRBJ2-7; v_call: TRBV20-1
cdr3_aa: ASSLRTEGYEQY; j_call: TRBJ2-7; v_call: TRBV11-1
cdr3_aa: ASSPRQGATGELF; j_call: TRBJ2-2; v_call: TRBV18
cdr3_aa: ASSSLDRDYEQY; j_call: TRBJ2-7; v_call: TRBV6-6
cdr3_aa: ASSFSGRYQETQY; j_call: TRBJ2-5; v_call: TRBV27
cdr3_aa: ASSPMAMNTEAF; j_call: TRBJ1-1; v_call: TRBV18
cdr3_aa: ASSLPGRSGELF; j_call: TRBJ2-2; v_call: TRBV7-2
cdr3_aa: SAPDLTGELF; j_call: TRBJ2-2; v_call: TRBV20-1
cdr3_aa: SARLAGNTGELF; j_call: TRBJ2-2; v_call: TRBV20-1
cdr3_aa: ASLDLTDTQY; j_call: TRBJ2-3; v_call: TRBV10-3
cdr3_aa: ASSGARRNEETQY; j_call: TRBJ2-5; v_call: TRBV2
cdr3_aa: ASSAGGGETDTQY; j_call: TRBJ2-3; v_call: TRBV28
cdr3_aa: ASSPRTGAGYT; j_call: TRBJ1-2; v_call: TRBV12-3/TRBV12-4
cdr3_aa: ASSLPGGQGVFT; j_call: TRBJ1-2; v_call: TRBV3-1
cdr3_aa: SAVPGLAGAGDTQY; j_call: TRBJ2-3; v_call: TRBV20-1
cdr3_aa: ASSLAGREAF; j_call: TRBJ1-1; v_call: TRBV7-9
cdr3_aa: ASSLAGIVDGYT; j_call: TRBJ1-2; v_call: TRBV7-8
cdr3_aa: ASSLVRLAGPTNGTQY; j_call: TRBJ2-3; v_call: TRBV7-2
cdr3_aa: ASSYPRVNTQY; j_call: TRBJ2-3; v_call: TRBV6-2/TRBV6-3
cdr3_aa: AISEYLLGEQY; j_call: TRBJ2-7; v_call: TRBV10-3
cdr3_aa: ASGGTKNIQY; j_call: TRBJ2-4; v_call: TRBV7-2
cdr3_aa: SVDRGLENTGELF; j_call: TRBJ2-2; v_call: TRBV29-1
cdr3_aa: ASSLSGTERNSPLH; j_call: TRBJ1-6; v_call: TRBV27
cdr3_aa: ASSLRYRASGANVLT; j_call: TRBJ2-6; v_call: TRBV7-2
cdr3_aa: ASSGSYEQY; j_call: TRBJ2-7; v_call: TRBV28
cdr3_aa: ASSGGQGAISPLH; j_call: TRBJ1-6; v_call: TRBV7-8
cdr3_aa: ASTEGGIYQPQH; j_call: TRBJ1-5; v_call: TRBV6-2/TRBV6-3